The present entry profiles one TCR beta chain with its context. Roughly 0.45 to 1 ug RNA was reverse transcribed with random hexamers. Amplification of TCR beta CDR3 spanned 54 Vbeta and 13 Jbeta via immunoSEQ multiplex PCR. Each CDR3 protein gets one entry after TCRdb re-called the immunoSEQ multiplex PCR reads with MiXCR. The table shows about 160,000 distinct CDR3 sequences, with over 85% occurring only once. This sample was taken from a study of CD8 T cells in Susac syndrome. The authors sequenced TCR beta from blood CD8+ and CD4+ T cells. Trimming stripped 4 bases from V and 2 bases from J, with 8 bases between. CDR1 is SNHLY, CDR2 FYNNEI, per germline. This CDR3 contains 13 residues.

The receptor's source is a human donor in good health. The chain links TRBV2 to TRBJ1-2; possibly TRBD1 for D (5 bases). The sequenced sample was CD4+ T cells from PBMCs. The CDR3 reads CASSGGLNYGYTF. In DNA, the CDR3 is TGTGCCAGCAGTGGGGGCCTAAACTATGGCTACACCTTC.